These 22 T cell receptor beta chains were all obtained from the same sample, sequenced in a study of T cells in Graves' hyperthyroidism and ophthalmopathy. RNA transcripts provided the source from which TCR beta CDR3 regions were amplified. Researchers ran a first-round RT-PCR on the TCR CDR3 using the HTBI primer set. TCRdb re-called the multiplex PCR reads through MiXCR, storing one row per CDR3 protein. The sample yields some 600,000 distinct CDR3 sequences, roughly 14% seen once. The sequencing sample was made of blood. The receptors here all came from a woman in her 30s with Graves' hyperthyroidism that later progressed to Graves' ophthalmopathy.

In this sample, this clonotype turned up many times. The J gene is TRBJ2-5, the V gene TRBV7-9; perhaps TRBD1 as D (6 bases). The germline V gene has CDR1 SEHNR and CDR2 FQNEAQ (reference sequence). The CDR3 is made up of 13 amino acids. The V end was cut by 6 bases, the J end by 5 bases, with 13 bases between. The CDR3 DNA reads TGTGCCAGCAGTCACCCGAGGGGGGAGACCCAGTACTTC. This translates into CASSHPRGETQYF.

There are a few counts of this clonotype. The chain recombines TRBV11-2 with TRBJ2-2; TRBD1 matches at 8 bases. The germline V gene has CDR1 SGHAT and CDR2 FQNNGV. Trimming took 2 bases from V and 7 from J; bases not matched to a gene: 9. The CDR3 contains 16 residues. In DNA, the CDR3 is TGTGCCAGCAGCTTATTCCAGGGGGCGGTGAACGGGGAGCTGTTTTTT. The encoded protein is CASSLFQGAVNGELFF. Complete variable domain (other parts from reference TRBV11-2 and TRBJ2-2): EAGVAQSPRYKIIEKRQSVAFWCNPISGHATLYWYQQILGQGPKLLIQFQNNGVVDDSQLPKDRFSAERLKGVDSTLKIQPAKLEDSAVYLCASSLFQGAVNGELFFGEGSRLTVL.

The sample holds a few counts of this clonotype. The CDR3 loop is CASSFLTEWAKNIQYF. In nucleotides, the CDR3 is TGTGCCAGCAGTTTCCTGACTGAATGGGCCAAAAACATTCAGTACTTC. J is TRBJ2-4 and V is TRBV27; D remains ambiguous. The V end lost 3 bases, the J end lost 1 base, and 13 bases lay between the germline ends. The V gene's germline CDR1 is MNHEY and CDR2 SMNVEV (reference sequence). The CDR3 has 16 amino acids.

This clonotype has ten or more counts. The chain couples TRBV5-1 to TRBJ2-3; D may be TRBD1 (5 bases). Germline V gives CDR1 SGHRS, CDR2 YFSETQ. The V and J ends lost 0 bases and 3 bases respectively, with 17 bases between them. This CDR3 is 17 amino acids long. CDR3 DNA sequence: TGCGCCAGCAGCTTGGCACGTGTAGGGGATGGTACAGATACGCAGTATTTT. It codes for CASSLARVGDGTDTQYF.

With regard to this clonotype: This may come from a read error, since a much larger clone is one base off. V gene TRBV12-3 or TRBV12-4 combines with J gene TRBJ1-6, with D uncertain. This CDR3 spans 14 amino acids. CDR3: CVSSSRRNNSPLHF. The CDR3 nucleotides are TGTGTCAGCAGTTCCCGACGGAATAATTCACCCCTCCACTTT.

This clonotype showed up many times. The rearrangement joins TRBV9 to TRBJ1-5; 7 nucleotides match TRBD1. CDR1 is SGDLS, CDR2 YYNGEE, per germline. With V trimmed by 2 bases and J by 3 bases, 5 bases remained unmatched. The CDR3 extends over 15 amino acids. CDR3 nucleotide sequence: TGTGCCAGCAGCGTCTCAGACAGGGCCAATCAGCCCCAGCATTTT. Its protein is CASSVSDRANQPQHF.

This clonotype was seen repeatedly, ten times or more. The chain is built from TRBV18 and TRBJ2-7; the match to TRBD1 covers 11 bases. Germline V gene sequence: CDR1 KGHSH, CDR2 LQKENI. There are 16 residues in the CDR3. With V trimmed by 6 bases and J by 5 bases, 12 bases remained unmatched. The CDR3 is CASSPGQGALGNEQYF. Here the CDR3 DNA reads TGTGCCAGCTCTCCCGGACAGGGGGCACTCGGGAACGAGCAGTACTTC.

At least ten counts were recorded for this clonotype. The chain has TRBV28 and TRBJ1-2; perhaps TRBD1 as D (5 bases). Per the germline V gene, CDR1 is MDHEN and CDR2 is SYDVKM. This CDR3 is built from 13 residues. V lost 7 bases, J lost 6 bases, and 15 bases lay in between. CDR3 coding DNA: TGTGCCAGCACCACTGGGGGTAAGGATGGCTACACCTTC. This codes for CASTTGGKDGYTF.

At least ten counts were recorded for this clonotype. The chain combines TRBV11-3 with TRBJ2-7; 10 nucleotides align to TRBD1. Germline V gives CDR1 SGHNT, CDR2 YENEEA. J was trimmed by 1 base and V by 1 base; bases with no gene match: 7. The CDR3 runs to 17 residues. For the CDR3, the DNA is TGTGCCAGCAGCTTAGGAGTGGACAGGGGGAGTTCCTACGAGCAGTACTTC. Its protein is CASSLGVDRGSSYEQYF.

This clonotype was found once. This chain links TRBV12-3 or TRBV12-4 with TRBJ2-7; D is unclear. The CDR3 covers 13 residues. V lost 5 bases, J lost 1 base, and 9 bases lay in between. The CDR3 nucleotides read TGTGCCAGCAGTGGGGTTAGATCCTACGAGCAGTACTTC. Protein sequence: CASSGVRSYEQYF.

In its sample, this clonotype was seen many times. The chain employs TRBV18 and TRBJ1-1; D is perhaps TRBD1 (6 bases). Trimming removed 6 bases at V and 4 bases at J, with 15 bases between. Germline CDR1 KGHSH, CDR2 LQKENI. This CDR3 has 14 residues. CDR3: CASSLNREGTEAFF. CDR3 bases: TGTGCCAGCTCGCTGAACAGGGAGGGCACTGAAGCTTTCTTT.

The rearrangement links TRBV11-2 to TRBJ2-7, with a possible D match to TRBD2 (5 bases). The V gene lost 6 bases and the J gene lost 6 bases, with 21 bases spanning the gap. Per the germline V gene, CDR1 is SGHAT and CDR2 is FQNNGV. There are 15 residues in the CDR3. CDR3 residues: CASSPDSGSSSEQYF. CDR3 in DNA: TGTGCCAGCAGTCCTGACTCGGGGAGTTCAAGCGAGCAGTACTTC.

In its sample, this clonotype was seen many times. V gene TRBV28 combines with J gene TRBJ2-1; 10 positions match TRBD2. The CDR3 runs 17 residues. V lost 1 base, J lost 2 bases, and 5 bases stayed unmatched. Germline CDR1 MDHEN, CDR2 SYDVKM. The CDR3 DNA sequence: TGTGCCAGCAGTTTATCCCTAGCGGGAGACCCCTACAATGAGCAGTTCTTC. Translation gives CASSLSLAGDPYNEQFF.

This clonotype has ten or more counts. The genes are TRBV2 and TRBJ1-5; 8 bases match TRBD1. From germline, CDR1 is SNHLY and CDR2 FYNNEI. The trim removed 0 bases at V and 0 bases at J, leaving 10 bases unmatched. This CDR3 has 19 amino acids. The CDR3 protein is CASSEALAPDRASNQPQHF. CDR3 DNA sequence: TGTGCCAGCAGTGAAGCGTTAGCCCCGGACAGGGCTAGCAATCAGCCCCAGCATTTT.

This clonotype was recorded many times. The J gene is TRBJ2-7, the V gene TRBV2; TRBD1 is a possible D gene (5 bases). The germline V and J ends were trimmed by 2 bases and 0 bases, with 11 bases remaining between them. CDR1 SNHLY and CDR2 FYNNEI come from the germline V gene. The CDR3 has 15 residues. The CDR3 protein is CASSERGSSSYEQYF. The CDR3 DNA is TGTGCCAGCAGTGAAAGGGGCTCTAGCTCCTACGAGCAGTACTTC.

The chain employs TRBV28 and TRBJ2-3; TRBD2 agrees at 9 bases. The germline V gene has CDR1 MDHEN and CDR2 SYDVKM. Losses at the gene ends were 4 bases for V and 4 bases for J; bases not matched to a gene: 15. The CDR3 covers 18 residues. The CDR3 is CASSSLGGEREVPDTQYF. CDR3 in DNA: TGTGCCAGCAGTTCGCTGGGCGGGGAGCGGGAGGTACCAGATACGCAGTATTTT.

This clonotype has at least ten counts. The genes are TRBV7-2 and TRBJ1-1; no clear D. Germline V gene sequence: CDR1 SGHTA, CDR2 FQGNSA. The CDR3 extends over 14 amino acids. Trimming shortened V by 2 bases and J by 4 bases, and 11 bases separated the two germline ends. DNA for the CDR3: TGTGCCAGCAGCTTATCGGCAGGATCCACTGAAGCTTTCTTT. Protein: CASSLSAGSTEAFF.

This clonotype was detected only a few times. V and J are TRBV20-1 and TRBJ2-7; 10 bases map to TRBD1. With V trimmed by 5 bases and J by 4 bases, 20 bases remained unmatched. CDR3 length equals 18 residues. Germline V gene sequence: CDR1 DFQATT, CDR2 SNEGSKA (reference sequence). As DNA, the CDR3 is TGCAGTGCTCTGAAGGGCAGTCCACCGGGACAGGGGACATACGAGCAGTACTTC. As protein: CSALKGSPPGQGTYEQYF.

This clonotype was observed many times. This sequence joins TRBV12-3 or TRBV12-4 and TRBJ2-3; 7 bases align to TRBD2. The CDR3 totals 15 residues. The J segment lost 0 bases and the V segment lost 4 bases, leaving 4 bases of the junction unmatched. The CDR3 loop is CASSYGDYSTDTQYF. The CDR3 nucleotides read TGTGCCAGCAGTTACGGGGACTACAGCACAGATACGCAGTATTTT.

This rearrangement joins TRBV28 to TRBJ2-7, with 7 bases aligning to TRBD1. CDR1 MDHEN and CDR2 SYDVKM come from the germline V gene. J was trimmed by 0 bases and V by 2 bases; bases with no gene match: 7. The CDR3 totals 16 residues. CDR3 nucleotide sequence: TGTGCCAGCAGTTTAAATGACAGGGCTAGCTCCTACGAGCAGTACTTC. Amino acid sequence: CASSLNDRASSYEQYF. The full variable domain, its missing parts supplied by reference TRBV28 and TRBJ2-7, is DVKVTQSSRYLVKRTGEKVFLECVQDMDHENMFWYRQDPGLGLRLIYFSYDVKMKEKGDIPEGYSVSREKKERFSLILESASTNQTSMYLCASSLNDRASSYEQYFGPGTRLTVT.

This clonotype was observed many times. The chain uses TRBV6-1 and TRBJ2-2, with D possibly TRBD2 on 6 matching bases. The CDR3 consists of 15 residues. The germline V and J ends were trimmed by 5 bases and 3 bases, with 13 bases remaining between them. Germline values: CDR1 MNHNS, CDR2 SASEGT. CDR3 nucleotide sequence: TGTGCCAGCAGTTCCGGGGGAGGATACACCGGGGAGCTGTTTTTT. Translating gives CASSSGGGYTGELFF.

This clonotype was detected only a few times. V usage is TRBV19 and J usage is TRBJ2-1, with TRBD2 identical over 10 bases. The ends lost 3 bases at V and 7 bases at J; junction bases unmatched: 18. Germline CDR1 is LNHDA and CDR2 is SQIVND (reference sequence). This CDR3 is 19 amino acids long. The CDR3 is CASSIGSGRFANNRNEQFF. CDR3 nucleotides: TGTGCCAGTAGTATTGGTAGCGGGAGGTTCGCCAACAATCGGAATGAGCAGTTCTTC.